This TCR beta chain appears in the sequencing data of a study of STAT3 mutations in large granular lymphocyte leukemia. Study-level points and caveats: After therapy, about 35% of the 18 patients switched clonotypes, all new clones STAT3 wild type. Every T-cell large granular lymphocyte leukemia patient had at least one immunodominant TCR beta clonotype.

The CDR3 totals 18 residues. Germline CDR1 reads SGHRS; CDR2 reads YFSETQ. Trimming removed 0 bases from V and 3 bases from J, with 22 bases in between. On this clone: Its antigen is unidentified.

Clones were read by immunoSEQ multiplex PCR, and TCRdb kept only the in-frame ones, dropping some. The table shows 30,000 to 40,000 clones, with approximately 86% occurring only once. This receptor was taken from a man aged 55 to 70 with T-cell large granular lymphocyte leukemia. Some clones in this sample may be carry-over from other donors' samples. The source material was peripheral blood mononuclear cells. The V and J genes are TRBV5-1 and TRBJ2-7, with a tentative D call TRBD2 (6 bases). Here the CDR3 reads CASSLEEGTLARGYEQYF. The CDR3 DNA follows: TGCGCCAGCAGCTTGGAGGAGGGGACCCTCGCGAGGGGCTACGAGCAGTACTTC.